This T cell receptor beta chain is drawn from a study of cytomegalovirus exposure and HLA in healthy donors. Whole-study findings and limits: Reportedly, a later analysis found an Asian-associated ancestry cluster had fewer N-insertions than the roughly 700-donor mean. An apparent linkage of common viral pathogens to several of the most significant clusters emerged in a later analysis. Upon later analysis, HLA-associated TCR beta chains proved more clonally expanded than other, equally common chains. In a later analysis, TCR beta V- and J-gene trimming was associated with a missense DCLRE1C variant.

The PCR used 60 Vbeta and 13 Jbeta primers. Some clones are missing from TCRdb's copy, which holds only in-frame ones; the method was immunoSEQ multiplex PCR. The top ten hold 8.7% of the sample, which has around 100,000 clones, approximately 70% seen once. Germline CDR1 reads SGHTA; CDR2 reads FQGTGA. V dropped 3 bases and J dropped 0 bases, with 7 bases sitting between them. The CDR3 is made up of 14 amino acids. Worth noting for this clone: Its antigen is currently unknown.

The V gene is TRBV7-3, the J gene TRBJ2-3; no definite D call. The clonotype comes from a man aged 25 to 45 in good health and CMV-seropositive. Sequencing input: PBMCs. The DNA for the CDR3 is TGTGCCAGCAGCTTCGGGTCTAGCACAGATACGCAGTATTTT. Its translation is CASSFGSSTDTQYF.